This TCR beta chain was observed in a study of blood T cell repertoires in COVID-19. Across the whole study: T cells, B-cell-depleted T cells, or PBMCs supplied cDNA or gDNA.

The authors' processing: From reference gene primer amplification, estimates of nucleated cell counts were derived. Measured with immunoSEQ multiplex PCR; TCRdb has only the in-frame clones, and not every one. D and trimming were read from the DNA, whereas the V and J calls and clone size are those reported in that table. The repertoire holds more than 300,000 clones, with over 80% as singletons. Participant ages covered about 18 to 89 years across about two dozen US areas. Germline CDR1 is MNHNY and CDR2 is SVGAGI (reference sequence). The CDR3 spans 17 residues. Losses at the gene ends were 5 bases for V and 6 bases for J; bases not matched to a gene: 15.

The sample was PBMCs or T cells enriched from blood (not recorded which). The clonotype comes from a woman between 50 and 59 years old who had recovered from COVID-19. The gene calls are TRBV6-6 and TRBJ1-1; 10 bases are shared with TRBD1. The CDR3 DNA reads as TGTGCCAGCAGTCCACCTCCGGGACAGGGGTTTGGGGCTGAAGCTTTCTTT. Encoded protein: CASSPPPGQGFGAEAFF.